Listed below are T cell receptor beta chains from one sample, sequenced in a study of molecular identifiers for immune sequencing clone quantification. TCRdb ran MiXCR on the PCR reads and lists one entry per CDR3 protein. The sample includes 80,000 to 130,000 distinct CDR3 sequences, roughly a third of them seen just once. Sequences were obtained from naive CD8+ T cells from blood, with Jurkat cell RNA spiked in. The receptors stem from a human donor in good health. Some libraries in this study had Jurkat cell RNA spiked in. Both conserved end residues are part of each CDR3. The D gene is left open where the match is weak. The size entry is marked missing in some rows and otherwise reads once, few, many or a size class.

NA | TRBJ2-2 | many | TRBV12-3/TRBV12-4 | CAVGRGANTGELFF | TGTGCCGTTGGTAGGGGCGCGAACACCGGGGAGCTGTTTTTT
NA | TRBJ1-5 | many | TRBV28 | CASSLLVSNQPQHF | TGTGCCAGCAGTTTGTTGGTCTCGAATCAGCCCCAGCATTTT
NA | TRBJ2-3 | many | TRBV12-3/TRBV12-4 | CASSLGGHDTQYF | TGTGCCAGCAGTTTAGGAGGGCACGATACGCAGTATTTT
NA | TRBJ2-3 | NA | TRBV7-3 | CASSLWGSSTDTQYF | TGTGCCAGCAGCTTATGGGGCTCTAGCACAGATACGCAGTATTTT
TRBD1 | TRBJ2-7 | few | TRBV20-1 | CSARDIRRDSLSYEQYF | TGCAGTGCTAGAGATATACGCCGGGACAGCTTATCCTACGAGCAGTACTTC
TRBD2 | TRBJ2-5 | many | TRBV25-1 | CASSAGLAETQYF | TGTGCCAGCAGTGCGGGACTAGCTGAGACCCAGTACTTC
NA | TRBJ2-7 | NA | TRBV4-1 | CASSQDRSGEQYF | TGCGCCAGCAGCCAAGATCGGAGCGGCGAGCAGTACTTC
NA | TRBJ1-2 | many | TRBV10-3 | CAISESLPVDGYTF | TGTGCCATCAGTGAGTCATTGCCGGTCGACGGCTACACCTTC
TRBD1 | TRBJ2-7 | few | TRBV28 | CASSRQGTHEQYF | TGTGCCAGCAGTCGACAGGGTACCCACGAGCAGTACTTC
TRBD1 | TRBJ2-7 | few | TRBV2 | CASSTFDRVSYEQYF | TGTGCCAGCAGTACATTCGACAGGGTCTCCTACGAGCAGTACTTC
TRBD2 | TRBJ2-1 | many | TRBV29-1 | CSVEFSTSGSYEQFF | TGCAGCGTTGAATTTTCCACTAGCGGGAGTTATGAGCAGTTCTTC
NA | TRBJ2-7 | NA | TRBV27 | CASSQQTRVGSYEQYF | TGTGCCAGCAGTCAACAAACTAGGGTGGGGTCCTACGAGCAGTACTTC
NA | TRBJ2-7 | many | TRBV5-4 | CASSLGPGVTYEQYF | TGTGCCAGCAGCTTGGGCCCGGGGGTAACCTACGAGCAGTACTTC
NA | TRBJ2-1 | NA | TRBV12-3/TRBV12-4 | CASRASSSYNEQFF | TGTGCCAGCAGGGCCAGTAGCTCCTACAATGAGCAGTTCTTC
NA | TRBJ1-4 | NA | TRBV20-1 | CSARGLGTPKKPTNEKLFF | TGCAGTGCTAGGGGCTTGGGGACACCGAAAAAACCAACTAATGAAAAACTGTTTTTT
TRBD2 | TRBJ2-3 | NA | TRBV4-2 | CASRPRTSHPSTDTQYF | TGTGCCAGCCGCCCCCGGACTAGCCATCCTAGCACAGATACGCAGTATTTT
NA | TRBJ2-3 | few | TRBV12-3/TRBV12-4 | CASSLYHTQYF | TGTGCCAGCAGTTTATACCATACGCAGTATTTT
TRBD2 | TRBJ2-2 | many | TRBV29-1 | CSVRGGSTGELFF | TGCAGCGTTCGGGGGGGCTCCACCGGGGAGCTGTTTTTT
TRBD1 | TRBJ2-5 | NA | TRBV19 | CASSDRDRGRETQYF | TGTGCCAGTAGTGACCGGGACAGGGGGCGAGAGACCCAGTACTTC
NA | TRBJ1-5 | NA | TRBV4-3 | CASSQDRGNQPQHF | TGCGCCAGCAGCCAAGATAGGGGCAATCAGCCCCAGCATTTT
NA | TRBJ1-1 | many | TRBV19 | CASIGPRAGRTEAFF | TGTGCCAGTATAGGGCCTAGAGCGGGGCGAACTGAAGCTTTCTTT
NA | TRBJ1-1 | many | TRBV7-2 | CASSLVGSPNTEAFF | TGTGCCAGCAGCTTAGTTGGCAGCCCTAACACTGAAGCTTTCTTT
NA | TRBJ1-1 | NA | TRBV28 | CASTHRGGWTEAFF | TGTGCCAGCACCCACCGGGGGGGGTGGACTGAAGCTTTCTTT
NA | TRBJ1-1 | NA | TRBV12-3/TRBV12-4 | CASSWRYTEAFF | TGTGCCAGCAGTTGGAGATACACTGAAGCTTTCTTT
NA | TRBJ1-4 | many | TRBV9 | CASSLEGHPATNEKLFF | TGTGCCAGCAGCTTAGAGGGACATCCGGCAACTAATGAAAAACTGTTTTTT
NA | TRBJ1-1 | NA | TRBV19 | CASTADTLGVNTEAFF | TGTGCCAGTACCGCGGACACTTTGGGGGTAAACACTGAAGCTTTCTTT
TRBD1 | TRBJ2-3 | few | TRBV19 | CASSIWQGAKDTQYF | TGTGCCAGTAGTATCTGGCAGGGGGCGAAAGATACGCAGTATTTT
NA | TRBJ2-5 | many | TRBV7-3 | CASSSTFGSGETQYF | TGTGCCAGCAGCTCCACTTTCGGGAGTGGAGAGACCCAGTACTTC
NA | TRBJ1-2 | NA | TRBV12-3/TRBV12-4 | CASSDGQPNNGYTF | TGTGCCAGCAGTGACGGACAGCCTAACAATGGCTACACCTTC
NA | TRBJ2-7 | few | TRBV6-2/TRBV6-3 | CATDSAVSSYEQYF | TGTGCCACCGACAGTGCGGTCAGCTCCTACGAGCAGTACTTC
TRBD2 | TRBJ2-1 | NA | TRBV6-5 | CASSYRTLAGGPGEQFF | TGTGCCAGCAGTTACCGGACACTAGCGGGAGGGCCGGGTGAGCAGTTCTTC
TRBD2 | TRBJ2-1 | NA | TRBV12-3/TRBV12-4 | CASSLVSSGSVDHEQFF | TGTGCCAGCAGTTTAGTGTCTAGCGGGAGTGTTGATCATGAGCAGTTCTTC
TRBD1 | TRBJ2-7 | few | TRBV28 | CASRGQGWQEQYF | TGTGCCAGCAGGGGACAGGGTTGGCAGGAGCAGTACTTC
TRBD2 | TRBJ2-7 | few | TRBV29-1 | CSVEDSGLAGNSYEQYF | TGCAGCGTTGAAGATAGCGGGCTAGCGGGAAACTCCTACGAGCAGTACTTC
TRBD2 | TRBJ2-1 | NA | TRBV7-9 | CASSGEGSEQFF | TGTGCCAGCAGCGGGGAGGGCAGTGAGCAGTTCTTC
NA | TRBJ1-2 | NA | TRBV29-1 | CSVEFAAYGYTF | TGCAGCGTTGAGTTCGCGGCCTATGGCTACACCTTC
NA | TRBJ2-7 | NA | TRBV6-6 | CASSYDGGSSYEQYF | TGTGCCAGCAGTTACGATGGGGGCAGCTCCTACGAGCAGTACTTC
NA | TRBJ2-3 | many | TRBV6-5 | CASSYRSFGDTQYF | TGTGCCAGCAGTTACAGGAGCTTCGGGGATACGCAGTATTTT
NA | TRBJ2-3 | many | TRBV19 | CASSNGRGAEPDTQYF | TGTGCCAGTAGTAACGGACGAGGGGCGGAACCAGATACGCAGTATTTT
TRBD1 | TRBJ1-4 | NA | TRBV27 | CASSSQGATNEKLFF | TGTGCCAGCAGTTCCCAGGGGGCAACTAATGAAAAACTGTTTTTT
NA | TRBJ1-6 | NA | TRBV20-1 | CSARDLGEISYNSPLHF | TGCAGTGCTAGAGATTTAGGGGAGATCTCCTATAATTCACCCCTCCACTTT